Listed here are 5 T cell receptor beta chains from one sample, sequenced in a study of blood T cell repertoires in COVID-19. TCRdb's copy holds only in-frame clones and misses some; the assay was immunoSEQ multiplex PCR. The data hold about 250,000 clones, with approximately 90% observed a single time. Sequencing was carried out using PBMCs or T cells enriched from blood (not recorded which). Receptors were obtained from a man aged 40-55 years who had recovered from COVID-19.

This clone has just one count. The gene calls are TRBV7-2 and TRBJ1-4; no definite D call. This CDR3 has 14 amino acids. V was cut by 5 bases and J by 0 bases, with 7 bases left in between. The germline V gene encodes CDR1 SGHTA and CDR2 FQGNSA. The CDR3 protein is CASSPSATNEKLFF. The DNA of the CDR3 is TGTGCCAGCAGCCCGAGTGCAACTAATGAAAAACTGTTTTTT.

The DNA of the CDR3 is TGTGCCTGGACCAGACAGGGCCAGGAGAAACTGTTTTTT. This translates into CAWTRQGQEKLFF. The J gene is TRBJ1-4, the V gene TRBV30; TRBD1 matches at 7 bases. This CDR3 comprises 13 residues. Germline V lookup: CDR1 GTSNPN, CDR2 SVGIG (reference sequence). V lost 4 bases, J lost 11 bases, and 10 bases stayed unmatched. The full variable domain, completed using reference TRBV30 and TRBJ1-4, is SQTIHQWPATLVQPVGSPLSLECTVEGTSNPNLYWYRQAAGRGLQLLFYSVGIGQISSEVPQNLSASRPQDRQFILSSKKLLLSDSGFYLCAWTRQGQEKLFFGSGTQLSVL.

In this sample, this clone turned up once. The CDR3, as DNA: TGTGCCAGCAGCTTCCCAGGGGGCTCTAGCTATGGCTACACCTTC. This codes for CASSFPGGSSYGYTF. The chain employs TRBV7-2 and TRBJ1-2; 8 bases line up with TRBD1. CDR3 length: 15 amino acids. Germline CDR1 and CDR2: SGHTA and FQGNSA. V dropped 3 bases and J dropped 4; count of bases not matched to a gene: 7. The full variable domain, its missing parts supplied by reference TRBV7-2 and TRBJ1-2, is GAGVSQSPSNKVTEKGKDVELRCDPISGHTALYWYRQSLGQGLEFLIYFQGNSAPDKSGLPSDRFSAERTGGSVSTLTIQRTQQEDSAVYLCASSFPGGSSYGYTFGSGTRLTVV.

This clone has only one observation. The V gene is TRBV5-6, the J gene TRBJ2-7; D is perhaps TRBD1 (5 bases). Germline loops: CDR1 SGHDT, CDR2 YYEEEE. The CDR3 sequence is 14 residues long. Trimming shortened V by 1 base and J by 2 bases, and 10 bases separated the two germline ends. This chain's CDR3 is CASSLQGITYEQYF. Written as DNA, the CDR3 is TGTGCCAGCAGCTTGCAGGGTATCACCTACGAGCAGTACTTC.

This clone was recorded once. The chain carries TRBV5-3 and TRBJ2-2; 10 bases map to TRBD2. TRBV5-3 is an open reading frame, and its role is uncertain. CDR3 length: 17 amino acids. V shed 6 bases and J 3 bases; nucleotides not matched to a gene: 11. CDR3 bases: TGTGCCAGAATCTCGAAAGCGGGAGGGCTTTACACCGGGGAGCTGTTTTTT. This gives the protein CARISKAGGLYTGELFF.